The rows below give T cell receptor beta chains drawn from one sample of a study of control samples from healthy donors and cancer patients. Clones were sequenced by immunoSEQ multiplex PCR, and TCRdb holds only the in-frame ones, with some missing. The sample comprises some 130,000 clones, just under 90% of which are singletons, and over 6.5% rests with the top ten. Sequencing was done on a sample of PBMCs. The receptor set was obtained from a man aged 45-65 years with head and neck cancer. The CDR3 runs from the conserved cysteine through the conserved F or W. Each record gives: clone size, J gene, V gene, D gene, CDR3 protein, CDR3 DNA. A D gene is named only where the DNA matches it firmly. Not all rows give a size; the values are once, few, many and, for expanded clones, a class.

>.|TRBJ1-1|TRBV6-5|.
CASSYPPKAFF
TGTGCCAGCAGTTACCCACCCAAAGCTTTCTTT
>.|TRBJ2-4|TRBV4-2|.
CASSQGQNIQYF
TGTGCCAGCAGCCAAGGGCAAAACATTCAGTACTTC
>.|TRBJ1-1|TRBV11-2|TRBD1
CASSWDSPGVTEAFF
TGTGCCAGCAGCTGGGACAGCCCGGGGGTCACTGAAGCTTTCTTT
>.|TRBJ2-1|TRBV5-4|.
CASSFSSSYNEQFF
TGTGCCAGCAGCTTCTCTAGCTCCTACAATGAGCAGTTCTTC
>.|TRBJ2-6|TRBV3-1/TRBV3-2|.
CASSQLSTSSGANVLTF
TGTGCCAGCAGCCAACTCTCTACTAGCTCTGGGGCCAACGTCCTGACTTTC
>once|TRBJ1-1|TRBV5-1|.
CASSTGIREEAEAFF
TGCGCCAGCAGCACAGGGATACGGGAAGAGGCTGAAGCTTTCTTT
>.|TRBJ2-7|TRBV24-1|.
CATSDQRQSHEQYF
TGTGCCACCAGTGATCAACGACAGAGCCACGAGCAGTACTTC
>.|TRBJ2-1|TRBV6-4|TRBD2
CASSEISGSHNEQFF
TGTGCCAGCAGTGAGATAAGCGGGAGTCACAATGAGCAGTTCTTC
>.|TRBJ1-1|TRBV10-3|.
CAISDRGSNTEAFF
TGTGCCATCAGTGACAGGGGCTCAAACACTGAAGCTTTCTTT
>once|TRBJ2-7|TRBV18|.
CASSPASEYEQYF
TGTGCCAGCTCACCAGCTAGCGAGTACGAGCAGTACTTC
>.|TRBJ1-1|TRBV5-6|TRBD1
CASSLGQGRYLNTEAFF
TGTGCCAGCAGCTTGGGACAGGGGAGATACTTGAACACTGAAGCTTTCTTT
>.|TRBJ1-4|TRBV10-3|.
CAISARPTNEKLFF
TGTGCCATCAGTGCTCGGCCAACTAATGAAAAACTGTTTTTT
>.|TRBJ2-3|TRBV29-1|.
CSVDSGRTADTQYF
TGCAGCGTTGATAGTGGCAGGACCGCAGATACGCAGTATTTT
>.|TRBJ1-3|TRBV28|TRBD1
CASSSGTGGSGNTIYF
TGTGCCAGCAGCTCCGGGACAGGGGGCTCTGGAAACACCATATATTTT
>once|TRBJ1-6|TRBV3-1/TRBV3-2|.
CASSQGITNSPLHF
TGTGCCAGCAGCCAAGGTATTACTAATTCACCCCTCCACTTT
>.|TRBJ1-3|TRBV7-9|.
CASSSGTSGNTIYF
TGTGCCAGCAGCTCGGGGACATCTGGAAACACCATATATTTT
>.|TRBJ2-1|TRBV27|TRBD2
CASSLRSGTYNEQFF
TGTGCCAGCAGTTTACGTAGCGGGACCTACAATGAGCAGTTCTTC
>.|TRBJ2-1|TRBV6-5|.
CASRAGPGEMDEQFF
TGTGCCAGCAGGGCGGGACCCGGGGAAATGGATGAGCAGTTCTTC
>once|TRBJ2-1|TRBV4-2|TRBD2
CASSQVPGLGSEQFF
TGTGCCAGCAGCCAAGTGCCGGGACTAGGAAGTGAGCAGTTCTTC
>.|TRBJ2-2|TRBV9|.
CASSPGADRTNTGELFF
TGTGCCAGCAGCCCCGGAGCGGACAGAACGAACACCGGGGAGCTGTTTTTT
>.|TRBJ2-1|TRBV29-1|TRBD2
CSVEDQGGRVTYNEQFF
TGCAGCGTTGAAGATCAGGGCGGGAGAGTTACCTACAATGAGCAGTTCTTC
>.|TRBJ2-2|TRBV29-1|TRBD2
CSVDTPSGRAGTGELFF
TGCAGCGTTGATACGCCTAGCGGGAGGGCGGGCACCGGGGAGCTGTTTTTT
>.|TRBJ1-2|TRBV13|TRBD1
CASSYRTGAGGYTF
TGTGCCAGCAGCTACCGGACAGGGGCGGGGGGCTACACCTTC
>medium-sized|TRBJ1-3|TRBV29-1|.
CSVLRGLSGNTIYF
TGCAGCGTTCTTAGGGGCCTCTCTGGAAACACCATATATTTT
>.|TRBJ2-1|TRBV19|TRBD2
CASSNTLAAYSYNEQFF
TGTGCCAGTAGTAACACTCTAGCGGCCTACTCCTACAATGAGCAGTTCTTC
>.|TRBJ1-1|TRBV27|.
CASSSRQPGNTEAFF
TGTGCCAGCAGTTCCCGACAGCCTGGGAACACTGAAGCTTTCTTT
>.|TRBJ2-7|TRBV24-1|.
CATSDSGRSYEQYF
TGTGCCACCAGTGATTCGGGACGCTCGTACGAGCAGTACTTC
>.|TRBJ1-1|TRBV10-3|.
CAISDARGSTEAFF
TGTGCCATCAGTGACGCGCGGGGTTCCACTGAAGCTTTCTTT